This TCR beta chain came from a study of T cell responses to AZD1222 COVID-19 vaccine. Concerning this clone itself: Its antigen is not identified.

Sequencing used immunoSEQ multiplex PCR; TCRdb keeps in-frame clones, though not all of them. The sample lists more than 70,000 clones; roughly nine tenths were seen once. CDR3 length equals 14 residues. V lost 4 bases, J lost 2 bases, and 10 bases lay in between. CDR1 and CDR2 from the germline V gene are KGHDR and SFDVKD. General study results and limits: Nearly half of spike-specific TCRs reportedly go after variant regions that carry no mutations. Clonal diversity may have been underestimated in mostly white British donors. Regions 160-218 and 743-854 dominated among vaccine-associated CD4 TCRs spanning spike. Only 5 or 6 people who got AZD1222 tested seropositive at baseline.

V usage is TRBV24-1 and J usage is TRBJ2-5; possible D gene TRBD1, 6 bases. Sequencing used peripheral blood, obtained on day 0 of AZD1222 vaccination. The receptor's source is an adult in good health. CDR3 DNA sequence: TGTGCCACCAGTGAACAGGGAAATCAAGAGACCCAGTACTTC. Amino acids: CATSEQGNQETQYF.